This T cell receptor (beta chain) originates from a study of cytomegalovirus exposure and HLA in healthy donors. Study observations and caveats: CMV antigen specificity of three CMV-associated chains was confirmed in vitro.

V gave up 4 bases and J gave up 4 bases; unmatched junction bases: 14. The CDR3 sequence is 19 residues long. Germline CDR1 and CDR2: SGHAT and FQNNGV. On this clone: No antigen is known for it.

PCR amplification relied on 60 Vbeta primers (plus 13 Jbeta primers). Clones were read by immunoSEQ multiplex PCR, and TCRdb kept only the in-frame ones, dropping some. The sample records approximately 280,000 clones, more than 80% being singletons. The chain combines TRBV11-2 with TRBJ2-2; 11 bases align to TRBD2. This receptor was identified in a man aged 35-49 years in good health and CMV-seropositive. The sequencing input was PBMCs. The CDR3 is CASSWGLFSGTSGTGELFF. The CDR3 DNA is TGTGCCAGCAGCTGGGGCCTCTTCTCCGGGACTAGCGGCACCGGGGAGCTGTTTTTT.